The entry below gives a single TCR beta chain sequence along with its context. What it binds is not known. The V and J ends lost 4 bases and 5 bases, in that order; junction bases with no gene match: 3. In germline, CDR1 is SQVTM, CDR2 ANQGSEA. The CDR3 is 14 amino acids. This sample is drawn from a study of cytomegalovirus exposure and HLA in healthy donors. Findings and caveats of the study: An analysis was carried out at a later point. It showed that HLA-associated TCR beta chains were more clonally expanded than equally common non-associated chains. Earlier analysis looked at TCR beta V segments, and most were productive about 90% or about 30% of the time.

Vbeta (60) and Jbeta (13) primers were used in the PCR. The assay was immunoSEQ multiplex PCR, and TCRdb's table has in-frame clones only and misses some. The sample data list 150,000 to 200,000 clones. Material: PBMCs. This clonotype originated in a woman aged 55 to 70 in good health and CMV-seronegative. V usage is TRBV29-1 and J usage is TRBJ2-1; 12 bases align to TRBD2. The CDR3 DNA is TGCAGCGTTGGCAGACTAGCGGGAGACAATGAGCAGTTCTTC. This encodes CSVGRLAGDNEQFF.